These T cell receptor beta chains were read from a single sample in a study of blood T cell repertoires in COVID-19. Only in-frame clones appear in the TCRdb table, and some are missing; sequencing was by immunoSEQ multiplex PCR. The sample consists of 150,000 to 250,000 clones, 82% of them appearing once. Sample: PBMCs or T cells enriched from blood (not recorded which). Every receptor here comes from a man aged 35-49 years who had recovered from COVID-19. Both conserved end residues are part of each CDR3. The D gene is left open where the match is weak. Size is stated for part of the rows, as once, few or many counts, or as a class when the clone is expanded.

TRBV29-1	few	TRBJ1-2	NA	TGCAGCGTTGCGGCCGGGGATGGCTACACCTTC	CSVAAGDGYTF
TRBV28	NA	TRBJ2-7	NA	TGTGCCAGTTCGGAGGTGGCGAGGGAGCAGTACTTC	CASSEVAREQYF
TRBV7-9	NA	TRBJ1-5	TRBD1	TGTGCCAGCAGCAAACAGGGGGCCAATCAGCCCCAGCATTTT	CASSKQGANQPQHF
TRBV12-3/TRBV12-4	NA	TRBJ1-2	NA	TGTGCCAGCAGGCCTACAGGGCCCTATGGCTACACCTTC	CASRPTGPYGYTF
TRBV12-3/TRBV12-4	once	TRBJ1-2	NA	TGTGCCAGCAGTTTACGTTCCTATGGCTACACCTTC	CASSLRSYGYTF
TRBV3-1/TRBV3-2	few	TRBJ2-1	NA	TGTGCCAGCAGCCGACGACTGAATGAGCAGTTCTTC	CASSRRLNEQFF
TRBV9	NA	TRBJ2-1	TRBD2	TGTGCCAGCAGCGTTCTAGCGGGAACGAATGAGCAGTTCTTC	CASSVLAGTNEQFF
TRBV29-1	NA	TRBJ1-2	TRBD1	TGCAGCGTAGGACAGGGGATCGGCTATGGCTACACCTTC	CSVGQGIGYGYTF
TRBV6-2/TRBV6-3	NA	TRBJ1-5	NA	TGTGCCAGCAGTTATGGGGTACCGGGGGGCCAGCCCCAGCATTTT	CASSYGVPGGQPQHF
TRBV5-1	NA	TRBJ2-7	TRBD1	TGCGCCAGCAGCGAACAACCGGGACAGGGGGACGAGCAGTACTTC	CASSEQPGQGDEQYF
TRBV7-9	NA	TRBJ1-4	NA	TGTGCCAGCAGCGCTTCACAGGAAAAACTGTTTTTT	CASSASQEKLFF
TRBV9	NA	TRBJ2-7	NA	TGTGCCAGCAGCATTGGTCCGGTCTACGAGCAGTACTTC	CASSIGPVYEQYF
TRBV7-2	NA	TRBJ1-2	NA	TGTGCCAGCAGCCCGGACTCGCGAAACTATGGCTACACCTTC	CASSPDSRNYGYTF
TRBV29-1	few	TRBJ1-1	NA	TGCAGCGTCATTCTGACACTTGGCAACACTGAAGCTTTCTTT	CSVILTLGNTEAFF
TRBV27	NA	TRBJ1-2	NA	TGTGCCACCGCGGCTATGCAGGGAACCTATGGCTACACCTTC	CATAAMQGTYGYTF
TRBV15	NA	TRBJ2-2	TRBD2	TGTGCCACCAGCAGAGATCCGCAAGCGGGAGGGCCGAACGGGGAGCTGTTTTTT	CATSRDPQAGGPNGELFF
TRBV28	few	TRBJ1-1	TRBD1	TGTGCCAGCAGTGGAAGTTATGGGACAGCGAACACTGAAGCTTTCTTT	CASSGSYGTANTEAFF
TRBV6-5	NA	TRBJ1-1	NA	TGTGCCAGCAGTTACTCGAGGGCCCCGAACACTGAAGCTTTCTTT	CASSYSRAPNTEAFF
TRBV10-1	NA	TRBJ1-2	TRBD1	TGCGCCAGCAGTGGGGGGGGACAGGGTAGTTATGGCTACACCTTC	CASSGGGQGSYGYTF
TRBV27	NA	TRBJ2-3	NA	TGTGCCAGCAGTTTCCTGGCGGAGGGCAGGACAGATACGCAGTATTTT	CASSFLAEGRTDTQYF